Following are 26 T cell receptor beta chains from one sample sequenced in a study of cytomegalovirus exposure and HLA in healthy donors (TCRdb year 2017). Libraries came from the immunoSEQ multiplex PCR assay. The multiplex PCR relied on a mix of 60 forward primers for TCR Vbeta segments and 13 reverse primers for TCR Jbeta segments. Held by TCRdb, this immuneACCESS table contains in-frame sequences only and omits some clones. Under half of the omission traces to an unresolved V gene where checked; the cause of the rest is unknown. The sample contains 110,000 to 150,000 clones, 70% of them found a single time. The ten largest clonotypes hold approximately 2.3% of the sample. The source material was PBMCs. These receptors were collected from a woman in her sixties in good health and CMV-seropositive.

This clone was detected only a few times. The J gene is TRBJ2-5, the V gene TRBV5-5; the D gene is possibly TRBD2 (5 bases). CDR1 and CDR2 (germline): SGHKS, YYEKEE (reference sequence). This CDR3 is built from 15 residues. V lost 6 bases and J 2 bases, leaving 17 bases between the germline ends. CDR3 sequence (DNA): TGTGCCAGCAACCCTACCGGGGATCGACAAGAGACCCAGTACTTC. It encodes CASNPTGDRQETQYF.

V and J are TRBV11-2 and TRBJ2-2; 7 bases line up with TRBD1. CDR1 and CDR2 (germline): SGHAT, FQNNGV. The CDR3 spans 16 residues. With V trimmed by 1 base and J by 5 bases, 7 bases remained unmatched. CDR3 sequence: CASSLGRGQGTGELFF. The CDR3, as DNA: TGTGCCAGCAGCTTAGGAAGGGGGCAAGGGACCGGGGAGCTGTTTTTT.

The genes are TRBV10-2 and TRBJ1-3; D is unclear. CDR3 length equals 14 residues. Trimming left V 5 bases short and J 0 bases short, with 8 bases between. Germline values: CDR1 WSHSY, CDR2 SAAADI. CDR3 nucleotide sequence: TGCGCCAGCAGTTTAGGAGTCTCTGGAAACACCATATATTTT. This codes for CASSLGVSGNTIYF.

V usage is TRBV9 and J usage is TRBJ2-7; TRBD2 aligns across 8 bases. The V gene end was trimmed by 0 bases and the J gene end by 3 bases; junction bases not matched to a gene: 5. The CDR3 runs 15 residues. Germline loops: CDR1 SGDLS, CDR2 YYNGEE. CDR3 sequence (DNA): TGTGCCAGCAGCGTAGCTCCCAGCGGGAGCTACGAGCAGTACTTC. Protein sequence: CASSVAPSGSYEQYF.

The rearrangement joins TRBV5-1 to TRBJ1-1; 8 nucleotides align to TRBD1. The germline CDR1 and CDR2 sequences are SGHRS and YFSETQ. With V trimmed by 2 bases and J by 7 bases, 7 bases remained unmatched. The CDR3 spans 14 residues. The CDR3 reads CASSLTVTGGEAFF. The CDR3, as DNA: TGCGCCAGCAGCTTAACCGTTACAGGGGGTGAAGCTTTCTTT. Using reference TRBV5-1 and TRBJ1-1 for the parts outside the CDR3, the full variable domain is KAGVTQTPRYLIKTRGQQVTLSCSPISGHRSVSWYQQTPGQGLQFLFEYFSETQRNKGNFPGRFSGRQFSNSRSEMNVSTLELGDSALYLCASSLTVTGGEAFFGQGTRLTVV.

The chain's CDR3 is CASSITGVDYGYTF. DNA for the CDR3: TGTGCCAGCAGCATCACAGGTGTGGACTATGGCTACACCTTC. This chain uses TRBV14 with TRBJ1-2; tentative D call: TRBD1 (5 bases). The V end lost 5 bases, the J end lost 3 bases, and 13 bases lay between the germline ends. Germline CDR1 SGHDN, CDR2 FVKESK. The CDR3 covers 14 residues.

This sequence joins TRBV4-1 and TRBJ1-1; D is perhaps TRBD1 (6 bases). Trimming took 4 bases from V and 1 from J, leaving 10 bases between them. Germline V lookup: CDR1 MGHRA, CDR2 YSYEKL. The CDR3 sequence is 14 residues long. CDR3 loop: CASSLEGENTEAFF. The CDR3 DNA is TGCGCCAGCAGCCTTGAGGGGGAGAACACTGAAGCTTTCTTT.

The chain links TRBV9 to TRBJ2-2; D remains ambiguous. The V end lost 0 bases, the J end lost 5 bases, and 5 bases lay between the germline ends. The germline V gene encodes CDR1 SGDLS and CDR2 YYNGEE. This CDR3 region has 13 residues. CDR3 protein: CASSVALTGELFF. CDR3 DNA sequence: TGTGCCAGCAGCGTAGCATTGACCGGGGAGCTGTTTTTT.

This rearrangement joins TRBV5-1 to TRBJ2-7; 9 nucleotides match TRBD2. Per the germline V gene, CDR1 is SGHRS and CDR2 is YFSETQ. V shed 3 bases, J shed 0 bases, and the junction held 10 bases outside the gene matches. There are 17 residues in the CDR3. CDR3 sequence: CASSSAIAGVGSYEQYF. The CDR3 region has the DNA TGCGCCAGCAGCTCCGCAATAGCGGGAGTGGGCTCCTACGAGCAGTACTTC.

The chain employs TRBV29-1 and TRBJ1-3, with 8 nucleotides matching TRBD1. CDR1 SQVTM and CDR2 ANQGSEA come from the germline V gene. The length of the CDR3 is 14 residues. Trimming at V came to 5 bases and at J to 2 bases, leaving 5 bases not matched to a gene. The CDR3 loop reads CSVSGQETGNTIYF. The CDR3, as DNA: TGCAGCGTTTCGGGACAGGAGACTGGAAACACCATATATTTT.

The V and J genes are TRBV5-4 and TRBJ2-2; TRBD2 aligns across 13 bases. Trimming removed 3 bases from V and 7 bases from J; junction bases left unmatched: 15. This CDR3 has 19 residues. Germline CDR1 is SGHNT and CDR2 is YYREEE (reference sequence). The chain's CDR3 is CASSSSTLAGGPFYGELFF. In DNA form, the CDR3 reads TGTGCCAGCAGCTCCTCCACACTAGCGGGAGGGCCGTTTTACGGGGAGCTGTTTTTT.

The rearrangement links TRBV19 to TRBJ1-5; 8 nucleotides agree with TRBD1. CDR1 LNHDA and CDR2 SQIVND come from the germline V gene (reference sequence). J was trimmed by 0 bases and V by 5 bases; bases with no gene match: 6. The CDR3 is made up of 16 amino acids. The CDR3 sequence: CASSGQGTFSNQPQHF. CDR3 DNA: TGTGCCAGTAGTGGACAGGGTACATTTAGCAATCAGCCCCAGCATTTT. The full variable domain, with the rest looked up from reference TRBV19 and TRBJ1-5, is DGGITQSPKYLFRKEGQNVTLSCEQNLNHDAMYWYRQDPGQGLRLIYYSQIVNDFQKGDIAEGYSVSREKKESFPLTVTSAQKNPTAFYLCASSGQGTFSNQPQHFGDGTRLSIL.

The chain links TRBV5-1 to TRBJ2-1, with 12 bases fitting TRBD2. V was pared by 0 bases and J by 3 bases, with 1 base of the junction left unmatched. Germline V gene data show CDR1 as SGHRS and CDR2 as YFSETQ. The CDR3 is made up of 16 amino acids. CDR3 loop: CASSLVTSGSYNEQFF. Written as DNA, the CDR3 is TGCGCCAGCAGCTTGGTGACTAGCGGGAGCTACAATGAGCAGTTCTTC.

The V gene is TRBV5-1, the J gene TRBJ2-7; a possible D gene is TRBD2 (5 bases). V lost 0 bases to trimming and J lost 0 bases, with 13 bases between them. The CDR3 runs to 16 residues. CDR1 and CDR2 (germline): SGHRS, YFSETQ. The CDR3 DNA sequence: TGCGCCAGCAGCTTGGGCGGGTCCGTAAGCTCCTACGAGCAGTACTTC. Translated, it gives CASSLGGSVSSYEQYF.

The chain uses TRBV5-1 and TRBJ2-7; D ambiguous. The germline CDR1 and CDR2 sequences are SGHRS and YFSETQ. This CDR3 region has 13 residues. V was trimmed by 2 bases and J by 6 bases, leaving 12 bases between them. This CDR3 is CASSLIPGSEQYF. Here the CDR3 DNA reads TGCGCCAGCAGCTTAATCCCCGGGTCCGAGCAGTACTTC.

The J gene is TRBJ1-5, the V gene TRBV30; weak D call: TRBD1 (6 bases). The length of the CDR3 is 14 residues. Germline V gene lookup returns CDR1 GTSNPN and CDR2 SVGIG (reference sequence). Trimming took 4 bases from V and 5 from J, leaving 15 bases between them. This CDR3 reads CAWTVGGGHQPQHF. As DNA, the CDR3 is TGTGCCTGGACCGTGGGAGGGGGTCATCAGCCCCAGCATTTT.

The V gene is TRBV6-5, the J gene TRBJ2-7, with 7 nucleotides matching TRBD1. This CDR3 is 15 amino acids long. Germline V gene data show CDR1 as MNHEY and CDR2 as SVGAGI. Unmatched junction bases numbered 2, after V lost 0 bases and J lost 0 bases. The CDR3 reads CASSYSGTVSYEQYF. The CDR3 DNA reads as TGTGCCAGCAGTTACTCCGGGACAGTCTCCTACGAGCAGTACTTC.

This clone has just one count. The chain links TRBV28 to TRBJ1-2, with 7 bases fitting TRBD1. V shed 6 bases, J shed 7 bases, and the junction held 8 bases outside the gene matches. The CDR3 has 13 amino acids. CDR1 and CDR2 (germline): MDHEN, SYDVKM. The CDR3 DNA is TGTGCCAGCAGCCCGACAGGGAAGAGTGGCTACACCTTC. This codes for CASSPTGKSGYTF.

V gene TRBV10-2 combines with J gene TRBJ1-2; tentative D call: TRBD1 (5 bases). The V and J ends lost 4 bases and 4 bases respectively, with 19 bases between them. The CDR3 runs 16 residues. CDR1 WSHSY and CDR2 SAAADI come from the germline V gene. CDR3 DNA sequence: TGCGCCAGCAGTGGCCCCCAGTCAGCGGGGGGCTATGGCTACACCTTC. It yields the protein CASSGPQSAGGYGYTF.

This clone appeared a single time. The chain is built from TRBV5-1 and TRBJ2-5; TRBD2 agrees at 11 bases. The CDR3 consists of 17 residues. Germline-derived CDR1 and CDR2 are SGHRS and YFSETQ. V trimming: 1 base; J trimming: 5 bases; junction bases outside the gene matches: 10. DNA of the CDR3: TGCGCCAGCAGCTTGACCCTACTAGCGGGAGTTGGGGAGACCCAGTACTTC. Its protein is CASSLTLLAGVGETQYF.

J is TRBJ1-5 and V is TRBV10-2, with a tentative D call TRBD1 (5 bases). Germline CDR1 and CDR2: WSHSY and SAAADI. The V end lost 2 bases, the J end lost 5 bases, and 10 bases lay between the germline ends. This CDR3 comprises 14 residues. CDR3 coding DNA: TGCGCCAGCAGTGAGGCAGGGTCTTATCAGCCCCAGCATTTT. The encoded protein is CASSEAGSYQPQHF.

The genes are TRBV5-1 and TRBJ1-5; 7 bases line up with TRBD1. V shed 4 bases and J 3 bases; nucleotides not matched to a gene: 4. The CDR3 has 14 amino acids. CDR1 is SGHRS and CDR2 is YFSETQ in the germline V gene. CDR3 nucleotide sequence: TGCGCCAGCAGCCCCGGGACAGACAATCAGCCCCAGCATTTT. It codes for CASSPGTDNQPQHF. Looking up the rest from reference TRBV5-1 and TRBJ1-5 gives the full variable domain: KAGVTQTPRYLIKTRGQQVTLSCSPISGHRSVSWYQQTPGQGLQFLFEYFSETQRNKGNFPGRFSGRQFSNSRSEMNVSTLELGDSALYLCASSPGTDNQPQHFGDGTRLSIL.

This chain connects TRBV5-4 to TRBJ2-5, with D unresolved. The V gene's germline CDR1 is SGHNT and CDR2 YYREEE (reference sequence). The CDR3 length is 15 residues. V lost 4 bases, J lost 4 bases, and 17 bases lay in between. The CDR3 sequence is CASSLSRVGRETQYF. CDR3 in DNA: TGTGCCAGCAGCCTATCACGGGTGGGTCGAGAGACCCAGTACTTC. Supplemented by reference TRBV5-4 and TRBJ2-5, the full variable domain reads ETGVTQSPTHLIKTRGQQVTLRCSSQSGHNTVSWYQQALGQGPQFIFQYYREEENGRGNFPPRFSGLQFPNYSSELNVNALELDDSALYLCASSLSRVGRETQYFGPGTRLLVL.

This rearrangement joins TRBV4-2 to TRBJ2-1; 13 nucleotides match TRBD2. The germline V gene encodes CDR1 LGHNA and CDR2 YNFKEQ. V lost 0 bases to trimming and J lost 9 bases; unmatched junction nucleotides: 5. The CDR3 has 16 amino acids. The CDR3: CASSQEGTSGKGEQFF. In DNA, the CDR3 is TGTGCCAGCAGCCAAGAAGGGACTAGCGGGAAGGGTGAGCAGTTCTTC.

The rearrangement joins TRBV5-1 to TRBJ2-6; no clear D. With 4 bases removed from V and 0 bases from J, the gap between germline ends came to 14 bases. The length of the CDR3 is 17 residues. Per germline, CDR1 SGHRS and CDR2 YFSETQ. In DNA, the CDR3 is TGCGCCAGCAGCGGTACAGTTCTCGTCTCTGGGGCCAACGTCCTGACTTTC. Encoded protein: CASSGTVLVSGANVLTF.

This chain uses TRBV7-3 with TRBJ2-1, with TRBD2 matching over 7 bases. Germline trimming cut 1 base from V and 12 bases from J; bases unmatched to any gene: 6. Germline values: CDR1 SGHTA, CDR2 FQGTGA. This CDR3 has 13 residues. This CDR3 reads CASSLNLGTTQFF. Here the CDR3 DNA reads TGTGCCAGCAGCTTAAATCTCGGGACTACGCAGTTCTTC. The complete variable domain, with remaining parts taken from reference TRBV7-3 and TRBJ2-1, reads GAGVSQTPSNKVTEKGKYVELRCDPISGHTALYWYRQSLGQGPEFLIYFQGTGAADDSGLPNDRFFAVRPEGSVSTLKIQRTERGDSAVYLCASSLNLGTTQFFGPGTRLTVL.